One sample yielded the 8 T cell receptor beta chains listed below, sequenced in a study of circulating and synovial CD4+ cells in juvenile arthritis. TCRdb's copy holds only in-frame clones and misses some; the assay was immunoSEQ multiplex PCR. The sample consists of 30,000 to 40,000 clones, nearly 97% of them appearing once. Sequenced sample: CD4+ T cells from blood. Source of these receptors: a human donor with juvenile idiopathic arthritis.

The J gene is TRBJ2-3, the V gene TRBV6-5, with 8 bases fitting TRBD2. J was trimmed by 3 bases and V by 2 bases; bases with no gene match: 4. CDR1 MNHEY and CDR2 SVGAGI come from the germline V gene. This CDR3 is 15 amino acids long. CDR3 coding DNA: TGTGCCAGCAGTTACCACACGGGGGGGACAGATACGCAGTATTTT. It yields the protein CASSYHTGGTDTQYF.

This clone has just a few counts. J is TRBJ1-1 and V is TRBV10-2; TRBD1 might be the D (5 bases). V was shortened by 6 bases and J by 3 bases, with 11 bases between the two germline ends. Germline assignment: CDR1 WSHSY and CDR2 SAAADI. The CDR3 consists of 13 residues. CDR3 region: CASRGPRYTEAFF. CDR3 nucleotide sequence: TGCGCCAGCAGGGGGCCGAGGTACACTGAAGCTTTCTTT.

V and J are TRBV5-4 and TRBJ2-4, with 7 bases that match TRBD2. The length of the CDR3 is 16 residues. The ends lost 4 bases at V and 0 bases at J; junction bases unmatched: 7. The germline gives CDR1 SGHNT, CDR2 YYREEE (reference sequence). In DNA form, the CDR3 reads TGTGCCAGCAGCCCTGGGGAGGGGTTAGCCAAAAACATTCAGTACTTC. Its translation is CASSPGEGLAKNIQYF.

J is TRBJ2-3 and V is TRBV7-6, with D unclear. V dropped 4 bases and J dropped 0 bases, with 2 bases sitting between them. The length of the CDR3 is 12 residues. Germline CDR1 reads SGHVS; CDR2 reads FNYEAQ. The CDR3, as DNA: TGTGCCAGCAGCTCTAGCACAGATACGCAGTATTTT. Translating gives CASSSSTDTQYF.

This rearrangement joins TRBV15 to TRBJ2-1; 7 bases match TRBD2. The CDR3 runs to 19 residues. Germline V lookup: CDR1 LNHNV, CDR2 YYDKDF (reference sequence). J lost 2 bases, V lost 0 bases, and 13 bases had no gene match. The CDR3 loop reads CATSRDRWPGGSTYNEQFF. The CDR3 DNA reads as TGTGCCACCAGCAGAGATAGGTGGCCGGGAGGCTCAACCTACAATGAGCAGTTCTTC.

V gene TRBV6-1 combines with J gene TRBJ2-2; 10 bases are shared with TRBD1. This CDR3 contains 15 residues. With 6 bases clipped from V and 1 base from J, the junction kept 2 bases outside the gene matches. Germline CDR1 is MNHNS and CDR2 is SASEGT. The CDR3 DNA is TGTGCCAGCAGGGGGGACAGGGGGAACACCGGGGAGCTGTTTTTT. Protein sequence: CASRGDRGNTGELFF.

The chain is built from TRBV4-2 and TRBJ2-7, with TRBD2 matching 11 bases. The V gene's germline CDR1 is LGHNA and CDR2 YNFKEQ. The CDR3 covers 17 residues. Trimming cost V 6 bases and J 4 bases; bases outside gene matches: 14. CDR3 DNA sequence: TGTGCCAGCAGTCCTTACTCGACTAGCGGGATAGCTTACGAGCAGTACTTC. Translated: CASSPYSTSGIAYEQYF.

V usage is TRBV10-3 and J usage is TRBJ1-3; 9 positions match TRBD1. Per the germline V gene, CDR1 is ENHRY and CDR2 is SYGVKD. With 6 bases clipped from V and 4 bases from J, the junction kept 7 bases outside the gene matches. The CDR3 loop spans 15 amino acids. CDR3 coding DNA: TGTGCCATCAGCCAACAGGGGGCACGGGGAAACACCATATATTTT. Protein sequence: CAISQQGARGNTIYF.